The clone carrying this T cell receptor (beta chain) has ten or more counts. The antigen is undetermined. This sample was taken from a study of identical twins. Findings and caveats of the study: Fewer insertions were carried by abundant cord blood beta clonotypes, but none was seen in memory repertoires. The models systematically underestimated how much out-of-frame TCR alpha was shared in monozygotic twins.

This CDR3 has 13 amino acids. The germline gives CDR1 SNHLY, CDR2 FYNNEI. V was pared by 3 bases and J by 11 bases, with 14 bases between. Unique molecular identifiers were in the cDNA, with template-switch universal primer binding. TCRdb reprocessed the 5' RACE reads via MiXCR and lists one record per CDR3 protein. This table holds roughly 630,000 distinct CDR3 sequences, 7% to 7.5% found once. This sample was also put to use in a study of yellow fever vaccine responses in identical twins.

The clonotype comes from a woman under 30 in good health. This chain joins TRBV2 and TRBJ2-4, with a possible D match to TRBD2 (6 bases). Source material: PBMCs. CDR3 sequence: CASSDRDWVVQYF. The CDR3 DNA is TGTGCCAGCAGTGACAGGGACTGGGTCGTTCAGTACTTC.